This T cell receptor beta chain was recorded in a study of cytomegalovirus exposure and HLA in healthy donors. Study-wide results and limits: CMV serostatus was the only recorded immune exposure for donors. Earlier analysis yielded a pattern in which most TCR beta V segments were productive about 90% or about 30% of the time. Reports indicate that TCR beta sequences accurately predicted the HLA-A and HLA-B alleles of most subjects.

Concerning this clone: Its target is unknown.

Primers for the PCR totalled 60 Vbeta and 13 Jbeta. Produced via immunoSEQ multiplex PCR; TCRdb's table is partial and in-frame only. In total, the table holds 120,000 to 150,000 clones. Germline V lookup: CDR1 SGHRS, CDR2 YFSETQ. V was pared by 1 base and J by 3 bases, with 3 bases of the junction left unmatched. The CDR3 consists of 16 residues. This rearrangement joins TRBV5-1 to TRBJ2-1; TRBD1 aligns across 11 bases. Sequencing was carried out using PBMCs. The receptor was isolated from a woman in her forties or fifties in good health and CMV-seronegative. CDR3 sequence reads: CASSLIGTGGYNEQFF. Written as DNA, the CDR3 is TGCGCCAGCAGCTTGATTGGGACAGGGGGCTACAATGAGCAGTTCTTC.